This is a list of T cell receptor beta chains from one sample in a study of blood T cell repertoires in COVID-19. The method was immunoSEQ multiplex PCR; TCRdb's version includes in-frame clones alone and lacks a portion of them. The table has 90,000 to 110,000 clones, approximately 72% seen once. The sequenced material came from peripheral blood. These receptors all stem from an older woman with acute or convalescent COVID-19. Each CDR3 is given with its conserved first and last residue. D genes are given only for firm matches. Not all rows give a size; the values are once, few, many and, for expanded clones, a class.

CDR3 | DNA | J | D | V | size
CASTPRGSSYGYTF | TGTGCCAGCACCCCAAGGGGGTCGAGCTATGGCTACACCTTC | TRBJ1-2 | - | TRBV28 | few
CASSLGGDGTGELFF | TGTGCCAGCAGTTTAGGGGGGGATGGCACCGGGGAGCTGTTTTTT | TRBJ2-2 | TRBD2 | TRBV27 | -
CASSLVGLEQYF | TGCGCCAGCAGCCTGGTGGGGCTCGAGCAGTACTTC | TRBJ2-7 | - | TRBV5-1 | -
CSVEEGGYGYTF | TGCAGCGTTGAAGAGGGGGGTTATGGCTACACCTTC | TRBJ1-2 | - | TRBV29-1 | -
CASSPAGGKGNTEAFF | TGTGCCAGCAGCCCGGCGGGGGGCAAAGGAAACACTGAAGCTTTCTTT | TRBJ1-1 | - | TRBV3-1/TRBV3-2 | few
CASSFGGETQYF | TGTGCCAGCAGTTTTGGAGGTGAGACCCAGTACTTC | TRBJ2-5 | - | TRBV28 | -
CASSVNRATNEKLFF | TGTGCCAGCAGCGTTAACAGAGCAACTAATGAAAAACTGTTTTTT | TRBJ1-4 | - | TRBV7-9 | -
CASSWSGNTEAFF | TGTGCCAGCAGTTGGAGCGGGAACACTGAAGCTTTCTTT | TRBJ1-1 | - | TRBV6-2/TRBV6-3 | few
CASSYSGANVLTF | TGTGCCAGCAGCTATAGTGGGGCCAACGTCCTGACTTTC | TRBJ2-6 | - | TRBV12-3/TRBV12-4 | -
CASSGQGRGSYEQYF | TGTGCCAGCAGCGGACAGGGGAGGGGCTCCTACGAGCAGTACTTC | TRBJ2-7 | TRBD1 | TRBV7-2 | -
CASRDRAIAFQPQHF | TGTGCCAGTAGAGACAGGGCTATAGCTTTTCAGCCCCAGCATTTT | TRBJ1-5 | TRBD1 | TRBV19 | -
CASSLQGFETQYF | TGTGCCAGCAGTTTGCAGGGGTTCGAGACCCAGTACTTC | TRBJ2-5 | - | TRBV12-3/TRBV12-4 | -
CASSPDRGYSPLHF | TGTGCCAGCTCACCAGACAGGGGGTATTCACCCCTCCACTTT | TRBJ1-6 | TRBD1 | TRBV18 | -
CASSVGQGADEQYF | TGTGCCAGCAGTGTGGGACAGGGGGCAGACGAGCAGTACTTC | TRBJ2-7 | TRBD1 | TRBV25-1 | once
CASSQGTGTFYYGYTF | TGCGCCAGCAGCCAAGGGACAGGGACTTTTTACTATGGCTACACCTTC | TRBJ1-2 | TRBD1 | TRBV4-1 | -
CASSIGTGSTGELFF | TGTGCCAGTAGTATCGGGACAGGGTCCACCGGGGAGCTGTTTTTT | TRBJ2-2 | TRBD1 | TRBV19 | -
CASSTGTFNTEAFF | TGCGCCAGCAGCACCGGGACATTCAACACTGAAGCTTTCTTT | TRBJ1-1 | - | TRBV5-1 | -
CASSGQGRTYEQYF | TGTGCCAGCAGTGGACAGGGTCGGACCTACGAGCAGTACTTC | TRBJ2-7 | TRBD1 | TRBV2 | -
CAISESGRGGYTF | TGTGCCATCAGTGAGTCCGGGAGGGGCGGCTACACCTTC | TRBJ1-2 | - | TRBV10-3 | -
CASSFFGSEKLFF | TGTGCCAGCAGCTTTTTCGGGTCTGAAAAACTGTTTTTT | TRBJ1-4 | - | TRBV7-9 | -
CASSPQPGGKEQPQHF | TGTGCCAGCAGCCCCCAGCCAGGGGGCAAGGAACAGCCCCAGCATTTT | TRBJ1-5 | TRBD1 | TRBV7-6 | -
CASSYRPTGYGYTF | TGTGCCAGCAGTTACCGGCCAACCGGGTATGGCTACACCTTC | TRBJ1-2 | - | TRBV6-5 | -
CASSTTGSYGNEKLFF | TGTGCCAGCAGCACTACAGGGAGTTACGGTAATGAAAAACTGTTTTTT | TRBJ1-4 | - | TRBV5-4 | -
CASSLTETNYGYTF | TGTGCCAGCAGCTTAACCGAGACTAACTATGGCTACACCTTC | TRBJ1-2 | - | TRBV5-6 | -
CAWSVQGARGYGYTF | TGTGCCTGGAGTGTTCAGGGGGCGCGGGGCTATGGCTACACCTTC | TRBJ1-2 | TRBD1 | TRBV30 | -
CASSYSRETQYF | TGTGCCAGCAGTTACTCGAGAGAGACCCAGTACTTC | TRBJ2-5 | - | TRBV6-6 | -
CASSPLEQGARTEAFF | TGTGCCAGCAGCCCCCTCGAACAGGGGGCTCGAACTGAAGCTTTCTTT | TRBJ1-1 | TRBD1 | TRBV14 | -
CASSARTGVGAEAFF | TGTGCCAGCAGCGCGAGGACAGGGGTGGGAGCTGAAGCTTTCTTT | TRBJ1-1 | TRBD1 | TRBV9 | -
CASSQQAGKNSPLHF | TGTGCCAGCAGCCAACAAGCAGGGAAGAATTCACCCCTCCACTTT | TRBJ1-6 | - | TRBV3-1/TRBV3-2 | -
CASSPVSGLAGELFF | TGTGCCAGCAGCCCGGTTAGCGGTCTGGCCGGGGAGCTGTTTTTT | TRBJ2-2 | - | TRBV9 | -
CASSPRTRVTGELFF | TGTGCCAGCAGCCCCCGGACTAGAGTCACCGGGGAGCTGTTTTTT | TRBJ2-2 | TRBD2 | TRBV11-2 | -
CASSQGRIIYRGPGAFF | TGTGCCAGCAGCCAAGGAAGGATAATATACAGGGGGCCAGGAGCTTTCTTT | TRBJ1-1 | TRBD1 | TRBV3-1/TRBV3-2 | -
CATLKRGGSNEQFF | TGTGCCACCCTGAAGCGGGGGGGCAGTAATGAGCAGTTCTTC | TRBJ2-1 | TRBD2 | TRBV19 | -
CASSALTGPGNTIYF | TGTGCCAGCAGCGCCCTGACAGGGCCTGGAAACACCATATATTTT | TRBJ1-3 | TRBD1 | TRBV13 | -
CASSQDASGQETQYF | TGTGCCAGCAGCCAAGATGCGTCAGGTCAAGAGACCCAGTACTTC | TRBJ2-5 | - | TRBV14 | -
CAISRADSYEQYF | TGTGCCATCAGCAGGGCAGACTCCTACGAGCAGTACTTC | TRBJ2-7 | - | TRBV10-3 | many
CSAYSEKLFF | TGCAGTGCTTACAGTGAAAAACTGTTTTTT | TRBJ1-4 | - | TRBV20-1 | few
CASSDRSGAVTGELFF | TGCGCCAGCAGCGACCGAAGCGGGGCTGTCACCGGGGAGCTGTTTTTT | TRBJ2-2 | TRBD2 | TRBV5-1 | -
CASSLAGSNQPQHF | TGTGCCAGCAGCTTAGCTGGCAGCAATCAGCCCCAGCATTTT | TRBJ1-5 | - | TRBV7-9 | -
CASSVAGGYGNEQFF | TGTGCCAGCAGCGTAGCAGGGGGGTATGGCAATGAGCAGTTCTTC | TRBJ2-1 | - | TRBV9 | -
CASSSTGFTDTQYF | TGTGCCAGCAGCTCAACAGGATTCACAGATACGCAGTATTTT | TRBJ2-3 | - | TRBV6-5 | -
CAKSRAGRISVGAFF | TGTGCCAAATCCCGGGCGGGACGAATCTCGGTCGGAGCTTTCTTT | TRBJ1-1 | - | TRBV6-5 | -
CASSTGGNQPQHF | TGTGCCAGCAGTACCGGGGGCAATCAGCCCCAGCATTTT | TRBJ1-5 | - | TRBV6-5 | -
CASSLVSGGEAFF | TGTGCCAGCAGCTTAGTGTCAGGGGGTGAAGCTTTCTTT | TRBJ1-1 | TRBD1 | TRBV11-3 | -
CASSSQGSNEQYF | TGTGCCAGCTCATCGCAGGGGTCCAACGAGCAGTACTTC | TRBJ2-7 | - | TRBV18 | -
CAISEKGQEFTGELFF | TGTGCCATCAGTGAGAAGGGACAGGAGTTCACCGGGGAGCTGTTTTTT | TRBJ2-2 | TRBD1 | TRBV10-3 | -
CARAGVTEAFF | TGTGCCAGGGCCGGGGTGACTGAAGCTTTCTTT | TRBJ1-1 | - | TRBV2 | -
CASSESGAYGYTF | TGTGCCAGCAGTGAATCGGGAGCTTATGGCTACACCTTC | TRBJ1-2 | - | TRBV6-1 | -
CASSLGYEAFF | TGTGCCAGCAGCTTAGGCTATGAAGCTTTCTTT | TRBJ1-1 | - | TRBV7-9 | few